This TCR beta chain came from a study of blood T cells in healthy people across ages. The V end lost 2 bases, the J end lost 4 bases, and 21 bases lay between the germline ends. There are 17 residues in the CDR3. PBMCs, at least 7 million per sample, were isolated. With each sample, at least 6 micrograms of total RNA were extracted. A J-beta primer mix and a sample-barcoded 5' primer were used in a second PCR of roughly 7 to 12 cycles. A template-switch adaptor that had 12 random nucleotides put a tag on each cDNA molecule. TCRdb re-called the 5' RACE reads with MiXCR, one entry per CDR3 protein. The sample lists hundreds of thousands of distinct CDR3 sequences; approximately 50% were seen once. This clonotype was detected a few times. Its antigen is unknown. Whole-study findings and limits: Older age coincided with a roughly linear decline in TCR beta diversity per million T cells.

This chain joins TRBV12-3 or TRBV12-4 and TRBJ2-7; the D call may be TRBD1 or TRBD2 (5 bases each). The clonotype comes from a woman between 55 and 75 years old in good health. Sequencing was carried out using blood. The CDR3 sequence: CASSLKGLGTATYEQYF. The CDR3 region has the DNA TGTGCCAGCAGTTTAAAGGGATTAGGGACGGCCACGTACGAGCAGTACTTC.